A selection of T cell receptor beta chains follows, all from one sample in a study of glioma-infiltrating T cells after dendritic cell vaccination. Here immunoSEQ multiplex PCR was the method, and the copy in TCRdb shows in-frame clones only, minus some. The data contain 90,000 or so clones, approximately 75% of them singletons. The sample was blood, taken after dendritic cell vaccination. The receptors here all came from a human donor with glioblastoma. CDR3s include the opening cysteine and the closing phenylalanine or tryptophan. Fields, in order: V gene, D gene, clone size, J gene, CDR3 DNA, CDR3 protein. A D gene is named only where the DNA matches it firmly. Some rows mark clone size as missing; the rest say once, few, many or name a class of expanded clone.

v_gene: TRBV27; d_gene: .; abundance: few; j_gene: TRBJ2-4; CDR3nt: TGTGCCAGCAGGGAAAACTACAAAAACATTCAGTACTTC; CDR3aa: CASRENYKNIQYF
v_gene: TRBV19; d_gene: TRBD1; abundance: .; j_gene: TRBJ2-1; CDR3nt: TGTGCCAGTAGCGATCCCCCCGGGACAGGGTACTACAATGAGCAGTTCTTC; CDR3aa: CASSDPPGTGYYNEQFF
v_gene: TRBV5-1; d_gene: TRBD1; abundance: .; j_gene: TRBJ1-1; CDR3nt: TGCGCCAGCAGCACAGAACAGGGGAGACGGACTGAAGCTTTCTTT; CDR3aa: CASSTEQGRRTEAFF
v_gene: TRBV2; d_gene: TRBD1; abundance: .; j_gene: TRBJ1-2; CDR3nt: TGTGCCAGCAGGTTGGGACAGGTCTATGGCTACACCTTC; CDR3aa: CASRLGQVYGYTF
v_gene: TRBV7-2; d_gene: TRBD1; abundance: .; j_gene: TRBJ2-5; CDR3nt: TGTGCCAGCAGCTCTAATAAGGGGGCCATTGAGACCCAGTACTTC; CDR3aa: CASSSNKGAIETQYF
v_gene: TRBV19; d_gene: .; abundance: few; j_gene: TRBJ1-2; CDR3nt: TGTGCCAGTAGTATTCCTTTTGACACCACTAACTATGGCTACACCTTC; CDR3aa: CASSIPFDTTNYGYTF
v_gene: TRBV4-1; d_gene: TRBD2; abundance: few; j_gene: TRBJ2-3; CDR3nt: TGCGCCAGCAGCCAATATCCAGCGGGAGAGATAGCAGATACGCAGTATTTT; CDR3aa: CASSQYPAGEIADTQYF
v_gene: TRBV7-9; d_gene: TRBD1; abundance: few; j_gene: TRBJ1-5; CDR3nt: TGTGCCAGCAGCTCGGGGACAGTAAATCAGCCCCAGCATTTT; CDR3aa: CASSSGTVNQPQHF
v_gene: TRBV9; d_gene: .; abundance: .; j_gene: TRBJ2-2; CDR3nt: TGTGCCAGCAGCGTAAAACTCCGAGAGAGGAATACCGGGGAGCTGTTTTTT; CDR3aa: CASSVKLRERNTGELFF
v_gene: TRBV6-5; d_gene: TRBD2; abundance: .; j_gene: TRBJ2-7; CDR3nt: TGTGCCAGCAAATCGACTAGCGGAAGCTCCTACGAGCAGTACTTC; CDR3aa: CASKSTSGSSYEQYF
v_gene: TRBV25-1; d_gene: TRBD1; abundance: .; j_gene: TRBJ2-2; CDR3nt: TGTGCCAGCAGGAGGGGACAGGGAAACACCGGGGAGCTGTTTTTT; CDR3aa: CASRRGQGNTGELFF
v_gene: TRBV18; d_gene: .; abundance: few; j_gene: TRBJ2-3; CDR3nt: TGTGCCAGCTCGCCCCTACAGGGTTCTAGCACAGATACGCAGTATTTT; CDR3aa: CASSPLQGSSTDTQYF
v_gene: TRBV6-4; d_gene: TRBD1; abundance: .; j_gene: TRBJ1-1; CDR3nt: TGTGCCAGCAGTGCTATACCGGGACAGGGCACTGAAGCTTTCTTT; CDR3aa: CASSAIPGQGTEAFF
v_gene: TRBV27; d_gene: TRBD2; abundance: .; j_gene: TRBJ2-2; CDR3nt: TGTGCCAGCAGCCGGATGGGGCTAGCGGGGGTTACACGGACCGGGGAGCTGTTTTTT; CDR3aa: CASSRMGLAGVTRTGELFF
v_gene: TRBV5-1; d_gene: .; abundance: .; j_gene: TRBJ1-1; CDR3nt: TGCGCCAGCAGCTTGGTAGTCGGCAGGAAGGTGACTGAAGCTTTCTTT; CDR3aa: CASSLVVGRKVTEAFF
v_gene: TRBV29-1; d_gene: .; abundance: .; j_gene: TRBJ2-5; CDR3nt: TGCAGCGTTGATTACGGGGTAGAGACCCAGTACTTC; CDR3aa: CSVDYGVETQYF
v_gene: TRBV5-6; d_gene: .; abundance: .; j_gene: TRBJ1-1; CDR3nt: TGTGCCAGCTCCCGGACGGGGAGCACTGAAGCTTTCTTT; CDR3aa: CASSRTGSTEAFF
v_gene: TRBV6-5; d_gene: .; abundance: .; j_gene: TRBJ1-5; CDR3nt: TGTGCCAGCAGTTCGGGCCTAGGGGGTAGCAATCAGCCCCAGCATTTT; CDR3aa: CASSSGLGGSNQPQHF
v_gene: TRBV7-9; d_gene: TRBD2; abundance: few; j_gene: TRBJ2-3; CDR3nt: TGTGCCAGCAGCATCTCGCGGGAGTGGGCAGATACGCAGTATTTT; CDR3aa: CASSISREWADTQYF
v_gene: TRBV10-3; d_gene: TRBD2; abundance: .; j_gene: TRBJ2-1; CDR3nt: TGTGCCATCAGTGGGCGGGAGAGCTATGAGCAGTTCTTC; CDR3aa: CAISGRESYEQFF
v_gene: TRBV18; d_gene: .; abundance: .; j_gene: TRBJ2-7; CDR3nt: TGTGCCAGCTCACCACCCGCGGGGGCCTTCTACGAGCAGTACTTC; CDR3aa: CASSPPAGAFYEQYF
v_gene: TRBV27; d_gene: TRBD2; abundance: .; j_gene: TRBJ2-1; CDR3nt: TGTGCCAGCAGTTTCAGCGGGAGGAACAATGAGCAGTTCTTC; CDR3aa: CASSFSGRNNEQFF
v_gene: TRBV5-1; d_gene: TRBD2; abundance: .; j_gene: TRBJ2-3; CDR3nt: TGCGCCAGCAGCTTGGCCGAGGTAATGGGACTAACGCAGTATTTT; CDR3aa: CASSLAEVMGLTQYF
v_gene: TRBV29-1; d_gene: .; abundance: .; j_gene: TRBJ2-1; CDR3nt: TGCAGCGCCGATCAGGGTGGGACTTACAATGAGCAGTTCTTC; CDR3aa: CSADQGGTYNEQFF
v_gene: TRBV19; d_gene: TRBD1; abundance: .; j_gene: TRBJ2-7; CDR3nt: TGTGCCAGTAGTCGGGGACAGGAGTACGAGCAGTACTTC; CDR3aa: CASSRGQEYEQYF
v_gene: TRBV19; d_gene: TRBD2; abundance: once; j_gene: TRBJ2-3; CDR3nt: TGTGCCAGTAGTAAGGGGACTAGCGGATCTAGCACAGATACGCAGTATTTT; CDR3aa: CASSKGTSGSSTDTQYF
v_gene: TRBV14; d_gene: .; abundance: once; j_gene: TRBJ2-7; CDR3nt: TGTGCCAGCAGCCAAGCAACTACCTACGAGCAGTACTTC; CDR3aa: CASSQATTYEQYF
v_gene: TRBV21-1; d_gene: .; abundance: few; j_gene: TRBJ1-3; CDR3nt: TGTGCCAGCAGCAAAGCGCAGGGGACTGGAAACACCATATATTTT; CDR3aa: CASSKAQGTGNTIYF
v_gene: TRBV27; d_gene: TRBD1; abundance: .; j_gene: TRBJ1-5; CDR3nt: TGTGCCAGCTGCCGTAATCAGGGGGGCAATCAGCCCCAGCATTTT; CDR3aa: CASCRNQGGNQPQHF
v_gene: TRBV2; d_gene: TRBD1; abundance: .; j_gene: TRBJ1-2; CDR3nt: TGTGCCAGCAGTATACAACCCGGGACAGGGGAGGACTACACCTTC; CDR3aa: CASSIQPGTGEDYTF
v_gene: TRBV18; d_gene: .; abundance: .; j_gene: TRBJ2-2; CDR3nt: TGTGCCAGCTCACTACAGGGCCGAGGCACCGGGGAGCTGTTTTTT; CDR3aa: CASSLQGRGTGELFF
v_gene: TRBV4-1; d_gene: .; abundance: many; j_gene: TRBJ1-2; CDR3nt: TGCGCCAGCAGCCAAGCTGCAGGGTATGATGGCTACACCTTC; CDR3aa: CASSQAAGYDGYTF
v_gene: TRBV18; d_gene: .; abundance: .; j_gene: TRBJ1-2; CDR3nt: TGTGCCAGCTCACCCGGCAGCGGCTATGGCTACACCTTC; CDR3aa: CASSPGSGYGYTF
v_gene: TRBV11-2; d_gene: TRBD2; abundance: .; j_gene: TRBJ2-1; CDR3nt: TGTGCCAGCACCATTAGCGGGGGGGCTTTTTCGAGCTCCTACAATGAGCAGTTCTTC; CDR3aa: CASTISGGAFSSSYNEQFF
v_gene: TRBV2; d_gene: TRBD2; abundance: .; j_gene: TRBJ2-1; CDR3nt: TGTGCCAGCGGAAGTATAGCGGGGGGGCTCGATGAGCAGTTCTTC; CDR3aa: CASGSIAGGLDEQFF
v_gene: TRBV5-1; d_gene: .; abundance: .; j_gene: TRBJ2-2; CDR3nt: TGCGCCAGCAGCCCCCGGCTGGGGTTGCGGGGGAACACCGGGGAGCTGTTTTTT; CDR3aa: CASSPRLGLRGNTGELFF
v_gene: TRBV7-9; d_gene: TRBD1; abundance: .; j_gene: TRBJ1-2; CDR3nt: TGTGCCAGCAGCTTAGAAGAGGGGGCGGATGGCTACACCTTC; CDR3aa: CASSLEEGADGYTF
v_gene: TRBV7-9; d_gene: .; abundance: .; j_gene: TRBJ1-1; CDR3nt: TGTGCCAGCAGCTTAGCGGAGGGATTAACTTTCTTT; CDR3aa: CASSLAEGLTFF
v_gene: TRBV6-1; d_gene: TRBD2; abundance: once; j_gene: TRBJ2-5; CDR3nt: TGTGCCAGCAGACTAGCGGGGCCCGGGGAGACCCAGTACTTC; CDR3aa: CASRLAGPGETQYF
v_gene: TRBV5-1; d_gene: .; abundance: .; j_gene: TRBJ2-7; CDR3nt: TGCGCCAGCAGCGATGGACACGGAGGGGTCTACGAGCAGTACTTC; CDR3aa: CASSDGHGGVYEQYF
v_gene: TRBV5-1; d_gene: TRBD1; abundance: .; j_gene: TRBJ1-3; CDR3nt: TGCGCCAGCAGCCTCCCCGGGACAGGGAACGGAAACACCATATATTTT; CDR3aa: CASSLPGTGNGNTIYF